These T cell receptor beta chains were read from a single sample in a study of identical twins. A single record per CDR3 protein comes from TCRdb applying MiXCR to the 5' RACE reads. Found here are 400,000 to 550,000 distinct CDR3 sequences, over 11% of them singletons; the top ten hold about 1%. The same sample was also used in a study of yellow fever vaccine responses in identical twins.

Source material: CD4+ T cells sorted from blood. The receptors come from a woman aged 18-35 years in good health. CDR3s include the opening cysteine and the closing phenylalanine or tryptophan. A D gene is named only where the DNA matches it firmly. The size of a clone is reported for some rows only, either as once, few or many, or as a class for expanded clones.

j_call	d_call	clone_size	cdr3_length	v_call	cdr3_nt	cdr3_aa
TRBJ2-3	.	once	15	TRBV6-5	TGTGCCAGCAGTTACTTCGCCCCTCCGGAAGATACGCAGTATTTT	CASSYFAPPEDTQYF
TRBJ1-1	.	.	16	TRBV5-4	TGTGCCAGCAGCTTGGAACAGAGACGCGGGGACACTGAAGCTTTCTTT	CASSLEQRRGDTEAFF
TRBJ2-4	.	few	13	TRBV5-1	TGCGCCAGCAGCTTGGACGTTGGAAACATTCAGTACTTC	CASSLDVGNIQYF
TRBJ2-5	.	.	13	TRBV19	TGTGCCAGTAGTATCGGTAACGGGGAGACCCAGTACTTC	CASSIGNGETQYF
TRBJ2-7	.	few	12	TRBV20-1	TGCAGTGCTAGTCTGGGATCTTACGAGCAGTACTTC	CSASLGSYEQYF
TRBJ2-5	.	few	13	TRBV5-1	TGCGCCAGCAGCGGGTCCTTCCAAGAGACCCAGTACTTC	CASSGSFQETQYF
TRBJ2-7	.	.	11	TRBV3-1	TGTGCCAGCAGCCAAGTCGGAGTGCAGTACTTC	CASSQVGVQYF
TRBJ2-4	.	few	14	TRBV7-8	TGTGCCAGCAGCTTGAGGACAGATACAAACATTCAGTACTTC	CASSLRTDTNIQYF
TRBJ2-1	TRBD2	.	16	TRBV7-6	TGTGCCAGCAGCAGAAATCCGGGACTAGCGGGAGCTGAGCAGTTCTTC	CASSRNPGLAGAEQFF
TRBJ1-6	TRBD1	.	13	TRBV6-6	TGTGCCAGCAGGGGACAGGGTCACTCACCCCTCCACTTT	CASRGQGHSPLHF
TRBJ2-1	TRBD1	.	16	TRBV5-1	TGCGCCAGCAGCCCAACCGTCGACAGGGGGCTCGATGAGCAGTTCTTC	CASSPTVDRGLDEQFF
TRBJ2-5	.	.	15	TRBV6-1	TGTGCCAGTACACTAGCTCGTGGGGCCCAAGAGACCCAGTACTTC	CASTLARGAQETQYF
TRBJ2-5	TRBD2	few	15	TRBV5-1	TGCGCCAGCAGGGCTGGCGGGGGGGAACAAGAGACCCAGTACTTC	CASRAGGGEQETQYF
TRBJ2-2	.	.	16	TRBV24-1	TGTGCCACCAGTGACCGGGATTCCGGAGGCACCGGGGAGCTGTTTTTT	CATSDRDSGGTGELFF
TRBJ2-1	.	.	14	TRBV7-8	TGTGCCAGCAGCTCGAAGACTTACATCACTGAGCAGTTCTTC	CASSSKTYITEQFF
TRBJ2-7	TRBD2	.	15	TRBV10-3	TGTGCCATCAGTGAGTCTGGGACTAGCAGTCACGAGCAGTACTTC	CAISESGTSSHEQYF